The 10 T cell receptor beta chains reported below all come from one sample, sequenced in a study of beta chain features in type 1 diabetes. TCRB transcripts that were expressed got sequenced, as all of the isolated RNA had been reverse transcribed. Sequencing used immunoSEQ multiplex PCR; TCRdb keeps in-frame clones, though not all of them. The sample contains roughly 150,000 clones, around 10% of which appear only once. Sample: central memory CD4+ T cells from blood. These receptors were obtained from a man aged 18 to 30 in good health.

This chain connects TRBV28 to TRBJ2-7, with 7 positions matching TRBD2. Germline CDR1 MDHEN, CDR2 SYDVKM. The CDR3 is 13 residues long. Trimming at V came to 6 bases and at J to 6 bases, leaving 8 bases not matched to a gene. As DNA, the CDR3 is TGTGCCAGCAGCTGGACTAGGGGCAGCGAGCAGTACTTC. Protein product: CASSWTRGSEQYF.

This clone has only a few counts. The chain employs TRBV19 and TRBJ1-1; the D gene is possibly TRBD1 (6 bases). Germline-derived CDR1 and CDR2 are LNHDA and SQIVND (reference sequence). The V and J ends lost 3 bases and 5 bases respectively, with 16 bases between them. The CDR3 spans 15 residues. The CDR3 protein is CASSIFGQRNTEAFF. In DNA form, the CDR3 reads TGTGCCAGTAGTATTTTCGGACAGAGAAATACTGAAGCTTTCTTT.

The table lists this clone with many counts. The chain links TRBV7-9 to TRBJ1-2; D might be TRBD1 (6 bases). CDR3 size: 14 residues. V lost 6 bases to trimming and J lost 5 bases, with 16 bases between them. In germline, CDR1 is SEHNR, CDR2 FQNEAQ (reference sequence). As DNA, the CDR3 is TGTGCCAGCAGTCCCAGGACAGAGGCTTATGGCTACACCTTC. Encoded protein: CASSPRTEAYGYTF.

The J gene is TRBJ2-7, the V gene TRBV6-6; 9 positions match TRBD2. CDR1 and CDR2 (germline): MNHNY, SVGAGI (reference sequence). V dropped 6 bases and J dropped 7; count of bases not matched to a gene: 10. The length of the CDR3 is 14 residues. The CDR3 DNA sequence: TGTGCCAGCAGCCCCGGGACTAGCCATCGTGAGCAGTACTTC. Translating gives CASSPGTSHREQYF.

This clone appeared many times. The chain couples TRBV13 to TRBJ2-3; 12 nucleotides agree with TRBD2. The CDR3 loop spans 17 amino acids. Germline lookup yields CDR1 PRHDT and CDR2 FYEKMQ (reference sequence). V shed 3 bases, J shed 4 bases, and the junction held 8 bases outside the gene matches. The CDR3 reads CASSFQGLAGNSDTQYF. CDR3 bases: TGTGCCAGCAGCTTTCAAGGACTAGCGGGGAACTCAGATACGCAGTATTTT.

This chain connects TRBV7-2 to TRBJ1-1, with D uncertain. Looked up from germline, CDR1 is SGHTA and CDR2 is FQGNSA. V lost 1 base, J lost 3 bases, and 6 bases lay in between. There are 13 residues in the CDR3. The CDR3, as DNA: TGTGCCAGCAGCTTAGTTAGGGACACTGAAGCTTTCTTT. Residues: CASSLVRDTEAFF.

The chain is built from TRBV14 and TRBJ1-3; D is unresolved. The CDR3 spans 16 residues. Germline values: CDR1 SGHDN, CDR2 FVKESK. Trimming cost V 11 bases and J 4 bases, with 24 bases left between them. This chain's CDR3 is CASATTRDVVGNTIYF. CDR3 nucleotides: TGTGCCTCAGCTACCACGAGGGATGTTGTCGGAAACACCATATATTTT.

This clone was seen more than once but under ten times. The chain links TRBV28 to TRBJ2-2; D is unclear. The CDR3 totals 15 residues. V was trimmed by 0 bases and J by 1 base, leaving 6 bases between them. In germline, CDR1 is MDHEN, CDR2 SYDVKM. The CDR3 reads CASSLWTVNTGELFF. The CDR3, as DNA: TGTGCCAGCAGTTTATGGACGGTGAACACCGGGGAGCTGTTTTTT.

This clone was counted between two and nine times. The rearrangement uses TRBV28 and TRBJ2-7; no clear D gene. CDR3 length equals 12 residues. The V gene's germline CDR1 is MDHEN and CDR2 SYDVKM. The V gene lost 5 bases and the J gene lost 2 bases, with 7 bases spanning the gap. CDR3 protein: CASSTQPYEQYF. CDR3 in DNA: TGTGCCAGCAGTACTCAGCCCTACGAGCAGTACTTC.

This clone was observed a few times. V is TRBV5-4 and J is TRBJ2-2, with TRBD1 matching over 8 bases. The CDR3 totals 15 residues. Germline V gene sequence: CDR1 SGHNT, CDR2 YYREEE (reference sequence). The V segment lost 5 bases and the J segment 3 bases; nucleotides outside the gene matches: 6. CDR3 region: CASRAGTGYTGELFF. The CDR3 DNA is TGTGCCAGCAGGGCCGGGACAGGATACACCGGGGAGCTGTTTTTT.